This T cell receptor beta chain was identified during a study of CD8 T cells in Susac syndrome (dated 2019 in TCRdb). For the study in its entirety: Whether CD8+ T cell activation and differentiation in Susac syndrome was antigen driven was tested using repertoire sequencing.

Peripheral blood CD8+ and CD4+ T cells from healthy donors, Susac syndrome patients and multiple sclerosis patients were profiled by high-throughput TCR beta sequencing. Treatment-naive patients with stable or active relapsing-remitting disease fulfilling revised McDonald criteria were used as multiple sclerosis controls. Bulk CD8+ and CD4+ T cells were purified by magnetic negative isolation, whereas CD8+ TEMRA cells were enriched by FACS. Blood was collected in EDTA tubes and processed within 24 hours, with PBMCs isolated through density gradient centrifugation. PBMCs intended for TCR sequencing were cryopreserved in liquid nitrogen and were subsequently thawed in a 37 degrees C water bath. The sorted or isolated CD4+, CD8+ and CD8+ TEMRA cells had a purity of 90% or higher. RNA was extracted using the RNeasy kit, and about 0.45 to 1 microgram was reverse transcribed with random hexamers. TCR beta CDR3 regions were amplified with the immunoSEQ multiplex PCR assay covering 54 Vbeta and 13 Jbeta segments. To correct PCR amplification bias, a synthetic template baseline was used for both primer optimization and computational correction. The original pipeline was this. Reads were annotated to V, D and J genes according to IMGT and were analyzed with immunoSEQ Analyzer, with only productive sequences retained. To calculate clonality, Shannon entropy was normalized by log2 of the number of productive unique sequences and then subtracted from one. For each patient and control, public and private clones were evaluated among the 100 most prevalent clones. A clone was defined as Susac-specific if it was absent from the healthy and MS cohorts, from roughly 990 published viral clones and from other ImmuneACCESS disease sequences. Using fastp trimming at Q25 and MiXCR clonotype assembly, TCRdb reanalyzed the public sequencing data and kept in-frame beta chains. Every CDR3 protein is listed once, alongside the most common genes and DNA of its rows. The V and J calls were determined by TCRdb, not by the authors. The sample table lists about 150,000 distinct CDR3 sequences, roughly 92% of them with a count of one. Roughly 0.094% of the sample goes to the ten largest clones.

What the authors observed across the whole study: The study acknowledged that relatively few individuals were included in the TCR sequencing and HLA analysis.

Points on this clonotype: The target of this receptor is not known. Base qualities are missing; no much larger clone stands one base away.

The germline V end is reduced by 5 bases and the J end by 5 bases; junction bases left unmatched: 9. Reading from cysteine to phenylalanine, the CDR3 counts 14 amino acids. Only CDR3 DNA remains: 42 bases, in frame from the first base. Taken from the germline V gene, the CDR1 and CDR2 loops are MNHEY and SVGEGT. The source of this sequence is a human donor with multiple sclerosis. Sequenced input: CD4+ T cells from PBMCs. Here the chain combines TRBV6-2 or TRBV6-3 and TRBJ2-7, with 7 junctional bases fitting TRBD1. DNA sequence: TGTGCCAGCAGTAGAGACAGGGTCGAGAACGAGCAGTACTTC. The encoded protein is CASSRDRVENEQYF.